This T cell receptor (beta chain) came from a study of T-cell memory formation after mild COVID-19. At the level of the study: For the most part, TCR clusters were specific to one donor. Study findings and constraints: Prior to infection, memory already included some responding clones, suggesting cross-reactive memory joined.

5'RACE, which relied on constant-segment primers, yielded TCR alpha and TCR beta cDNA libraries carrying sample barcodes and UMIs. One entry per CDR3 protein, called by TCRdb with MiXCR from the 5' RACE reads. Of around 130,000 distinct CDR3 sequences listed, 11% to 15% were seen once; the top ten hold around 28%. With regard to this clonotype: Its antigen is still unknown.

The sample consisted of PBMCs or a T cell subset sorted from them (not recorded which). The origin of this receptor is an adult woman who had mild COVID-19 (a few samples of this study predate the infection). Cell type and time point are not known.

CDR3 loop: CASSPFSGGERNTQYF. As DNA, the CDR3 is TGTGCCAGCAGCCCCTTCTCAGGGGGGGAGAGGAATACGCAGTATTTT. The chain is built from TRBV5-4 and TRBJ2-3; D possibly matches TRBD1 or TRBD2 (7 bases each). The CDR3 has 16 amino acids. V gave up 4 bases and J gave up 7 bases, with 22 bases separating them. Per germline, CDR1 SGHNT and CDR2 YYREEE (reference sequence).